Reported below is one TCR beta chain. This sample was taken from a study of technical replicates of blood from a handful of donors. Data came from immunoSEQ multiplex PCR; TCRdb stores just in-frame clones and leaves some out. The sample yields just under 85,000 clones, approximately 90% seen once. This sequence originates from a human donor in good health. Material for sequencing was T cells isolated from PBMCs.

CDR3 sequence (DNA): TGTGCCAGCAGTCCTGTCATGGGGGCTAACACTGAAGCTTTCTTT. This gives the protein CASSPVMGANTEAFF. V and J are TRBV28 and TRBJ1-1, with a tentative D call TRBD1 (6 bases). CDR3 size: 15 residues. In germline, CDR1 is MDHEN, CDR2 SYDVKM. Trimming left V 5 bases short and J 2 bases short, with 15 bases between.